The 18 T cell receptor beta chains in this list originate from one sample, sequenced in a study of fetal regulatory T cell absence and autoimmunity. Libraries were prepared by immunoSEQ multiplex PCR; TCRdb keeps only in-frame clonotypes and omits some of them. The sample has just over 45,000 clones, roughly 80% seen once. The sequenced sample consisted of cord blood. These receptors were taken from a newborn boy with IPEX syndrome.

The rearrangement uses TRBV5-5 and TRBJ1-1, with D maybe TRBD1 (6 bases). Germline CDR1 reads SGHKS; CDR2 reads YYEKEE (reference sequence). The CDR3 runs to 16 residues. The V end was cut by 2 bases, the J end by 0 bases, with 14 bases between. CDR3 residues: CASSFYRGGMNTEAFF. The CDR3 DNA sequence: TGTGCCAGCAGCTTCTATAGGGGGGGCATGAACACTGAAGCTTTCTTT. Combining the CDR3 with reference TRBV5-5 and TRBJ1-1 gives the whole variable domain DAGVTQSPTHLIKTRGQQVTLRCSPISGHKSVSWYQQVLGQGPQFIFQYYEKEERGRGNFPDRFSARQFPNYSSELNVNALLLGDSALYLCASSFYRGGMNTEAFFGQGTRLTVV.

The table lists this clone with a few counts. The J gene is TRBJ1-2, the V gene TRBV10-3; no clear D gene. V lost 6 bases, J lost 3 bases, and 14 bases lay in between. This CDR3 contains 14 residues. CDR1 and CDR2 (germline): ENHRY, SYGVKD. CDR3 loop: CAIRTVAQYYGYTF. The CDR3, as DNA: TGTGCCATCAGAACAGTAGCTCAGTACTATGGCTACACCTTC.

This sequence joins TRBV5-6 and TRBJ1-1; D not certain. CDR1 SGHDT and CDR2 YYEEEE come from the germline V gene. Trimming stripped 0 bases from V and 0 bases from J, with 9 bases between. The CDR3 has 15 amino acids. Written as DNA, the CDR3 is TGTGCCAGCAGCTTGGAGGGAAACATGAACACTGAAGCTTTCTTT. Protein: CASSLEGNMNTEAFF.

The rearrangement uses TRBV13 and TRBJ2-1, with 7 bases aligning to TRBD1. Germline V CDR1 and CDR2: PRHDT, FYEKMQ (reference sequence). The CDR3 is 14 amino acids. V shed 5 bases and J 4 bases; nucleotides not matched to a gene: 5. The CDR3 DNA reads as TGTGCCAGCAGCCGGGACAGACTTTACAATGAGCAGTTCTTC. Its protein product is CASSRDRLYNEQFF.

The CDR3 nucleotides read TGTGCCAGCAGCTTAGCGCGTAATAACGAGCTCTATGAAAAACTGTTTTTT. It yields the protein CASSLARNNELYEKLFF. The chain carries TRBV7-9 and TRBJ1-4, with D uncertain. This CDR3 region has 17 residues. Trimming took 0 bases from V and 6 from J, leaving 17 bases between them. Germline lookup yields CDR1 SEHNR and CDR2 FQNEAQ (reference sequence). The full variable domain, in which reference TRBV7-9 and TRBJ1-4 provide the parts outside the CDR3, is DTGVSQNPRHKITKRGQNVTFRCDPISEHNRLYWYRQTLGQGPEFLTYFQNEAQLEKSRLLSDRFSAERPKGSFSTLEIQRTEQGDSAMYLCASSLARNNELYEKLFFGSGTQLSVL.

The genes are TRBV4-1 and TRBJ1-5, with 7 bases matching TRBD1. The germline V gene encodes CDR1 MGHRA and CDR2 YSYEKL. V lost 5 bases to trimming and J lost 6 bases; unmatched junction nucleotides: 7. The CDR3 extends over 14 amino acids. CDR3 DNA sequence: TGCGCCAGCAGCTCACAGACAGGGAGTCAGCCCCAGCATTTT. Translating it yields CASSSQTGSQPQHF.

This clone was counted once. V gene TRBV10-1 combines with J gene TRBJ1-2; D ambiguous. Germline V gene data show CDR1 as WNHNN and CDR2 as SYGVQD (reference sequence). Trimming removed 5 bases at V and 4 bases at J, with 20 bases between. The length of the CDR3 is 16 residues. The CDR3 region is CASSTRISRKTYGYTF. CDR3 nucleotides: TGCGCCAGCAGTACAAGGATATCGCGAAAGACCTATGGCTACACCTTC.

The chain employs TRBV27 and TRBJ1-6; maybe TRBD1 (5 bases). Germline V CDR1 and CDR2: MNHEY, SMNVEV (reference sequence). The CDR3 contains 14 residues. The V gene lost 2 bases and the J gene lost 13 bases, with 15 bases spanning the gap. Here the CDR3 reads CASSLQGYSSPLHF. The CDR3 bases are TGTGCCAGCAGTTTACAGGGATACTCCTCGCCCCTCCACTTT.

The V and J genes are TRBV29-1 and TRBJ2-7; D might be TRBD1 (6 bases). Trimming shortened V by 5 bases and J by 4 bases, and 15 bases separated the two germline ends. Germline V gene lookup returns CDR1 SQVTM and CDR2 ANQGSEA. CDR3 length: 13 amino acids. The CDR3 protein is CSVTTGNGYEQYF. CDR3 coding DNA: TGCAGCGTTACCACAGGGAATGGGTACGAGCAGTACTTC.

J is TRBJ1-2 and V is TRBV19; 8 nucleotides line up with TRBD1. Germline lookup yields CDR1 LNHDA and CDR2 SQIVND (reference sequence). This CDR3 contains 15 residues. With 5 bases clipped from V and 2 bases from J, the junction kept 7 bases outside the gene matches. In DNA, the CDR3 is TGTGCCAGTAGTCTCTACCGGACAGGGAACTATGGCTACACCTTC. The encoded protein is CASSLYRTGNYGYTF.

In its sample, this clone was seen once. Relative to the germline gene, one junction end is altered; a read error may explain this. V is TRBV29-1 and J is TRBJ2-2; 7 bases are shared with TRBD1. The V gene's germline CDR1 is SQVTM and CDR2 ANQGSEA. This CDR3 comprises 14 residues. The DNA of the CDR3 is TGCAGCGTTGAGTCCGGGACAGAACACCGGGGAGCTGTTTTT. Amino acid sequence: CSVESGTEHRGAVF.

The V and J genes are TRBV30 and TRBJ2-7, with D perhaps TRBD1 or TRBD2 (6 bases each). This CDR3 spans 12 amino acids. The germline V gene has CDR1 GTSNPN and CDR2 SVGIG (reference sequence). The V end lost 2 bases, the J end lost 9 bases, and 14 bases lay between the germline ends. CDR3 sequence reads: CAWSYEGGWQYF. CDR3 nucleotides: TGTGCCTGGAGTTACGAAGGGGGGTGGCAGTACTTC.

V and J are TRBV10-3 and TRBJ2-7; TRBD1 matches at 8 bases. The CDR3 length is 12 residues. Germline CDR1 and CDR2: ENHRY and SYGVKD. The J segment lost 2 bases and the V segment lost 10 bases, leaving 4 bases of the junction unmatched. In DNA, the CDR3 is TGTGCCACGCGACAGGGGACCTACGAGCAGTACTTC. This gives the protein CATRQGTYEQYF.

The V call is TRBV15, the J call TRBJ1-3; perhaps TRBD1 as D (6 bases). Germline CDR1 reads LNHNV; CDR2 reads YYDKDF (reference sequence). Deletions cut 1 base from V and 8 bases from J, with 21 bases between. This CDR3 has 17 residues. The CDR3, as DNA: TGTGCCACCAGCAGAGTGCCCGCGAGTAAGGGGGTGGACACCATATATTTT. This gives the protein CATSRVPASKGVDTIYF.

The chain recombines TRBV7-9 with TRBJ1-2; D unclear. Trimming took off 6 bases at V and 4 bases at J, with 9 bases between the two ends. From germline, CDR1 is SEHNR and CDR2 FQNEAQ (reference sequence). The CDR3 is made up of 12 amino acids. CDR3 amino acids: CASRSGSYGYTF. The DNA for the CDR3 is TGTGCCAGCAGGTCCGGGAGCTATGGCTACACCTTC.

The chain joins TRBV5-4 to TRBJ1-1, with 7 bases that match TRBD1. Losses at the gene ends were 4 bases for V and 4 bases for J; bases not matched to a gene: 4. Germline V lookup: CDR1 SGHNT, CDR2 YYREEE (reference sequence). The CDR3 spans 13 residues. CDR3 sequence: CASSATGSTEAFF. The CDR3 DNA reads TGTGCCAGCAGCGCGACAGGGAGCACTGAAGCTTTCTTT.

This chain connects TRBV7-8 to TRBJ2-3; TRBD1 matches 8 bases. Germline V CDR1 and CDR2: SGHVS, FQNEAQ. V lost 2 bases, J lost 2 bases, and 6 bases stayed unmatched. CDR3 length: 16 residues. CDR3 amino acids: CASSLRSGGITDTQYF. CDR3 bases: TGTGCCAGCAGCTTACGGTCAGGGGGCATCACAGATACGCAGTATTTT.

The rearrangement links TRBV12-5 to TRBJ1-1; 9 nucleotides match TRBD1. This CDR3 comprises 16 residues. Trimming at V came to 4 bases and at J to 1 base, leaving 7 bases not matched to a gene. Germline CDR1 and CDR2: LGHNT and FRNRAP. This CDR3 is CASGSGTGNGNTEAFF. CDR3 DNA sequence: TGTGCTAGTGGTTCTGGGACAGGGAATGGGAACACTGAAGCTTTCTTT. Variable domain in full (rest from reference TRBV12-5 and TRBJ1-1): DARVTQTPRHKVTEMGQEVTMRCQPILGHNTVFWYRQTMMQGLELLAYFRNRAPLDDSGMPKDRFSAEMPDATLATLKIQPSEPRDSAVYFCASGSGTGNGNTEAFFGQGTRLTVV.